This T cell receptor (beta chain) was identified during a study of blood T cell repertoires in COVID-19. Background on the study: Samples came from the United States, Italy and Spain, spanning acute and convalescent COVID-19. Nucleic acid was either cDNA or gDNA, and it came from T cells, B-cell-depleted T cells, or PBMCs.

In the authors' workflow: Amplification of reference gene primers was used by the study to estimate nucleated cell counts. Sequencing used immunoSEQ multiplex PCR; TCRdb keeps in-frame clones, though not all of them. Clonal size and the V and J genes are those of that table, whereas D and trimming came from the DNA. The sample consists of tens of thousands of clones, roughly 89% of them appearing once. The CDR3 has 15 residues. The junction had 5 bases not matched to a gene; V was cut back by 7 bases and J by 5 bases. Germline V CDR1 and CDR2: MNHEY, SMNVEV (reference sequence). The sequencing sample was made of peripheral blood. This chain uses TRBV27 with TRBJ1-6, with 10 bases fitting TRBD1. The sequence was obtained from a man aged 55 to 70 with active COVID-19. DNA for the CDR3: TGTGCCAGCAACCGACAGGGGGCGGATAATTCACCCCTCCACTTT. Translated: CASNRQGADNSPLHF.